Following are 28 T cell receptor beta chains from one sample sequenced in a study of blood T cells in healthy people across ages (dated by TCRdb to between 2015 and 2016). The library was produced with 5' RACE. The instrument was an Illumina HiSeq 2500. A second roughly 6 to 12 cycle PCR used a sample-barcoded 5' primer and a J-beta primer mix. The public reads were reprocessed in TCRdb via fastp at Q25 and MiXCR, keeping in-frame beta chains. Each CDR3 protein appears once, grouped with its most common genes and DNA. The sample has hundreds of thousands of distinct CDR3 sequences on record, approximately 55% of them singletons. The ten largest clones take up about 42% of the sample. The specimen was blood. The receptors come from a man aged 80 or over in good health.

V usage is TRBV6-1 and J usage is TRBJ2-7; D possibly uses TRBD1 or TRBD2 (5 bases each). CDR1 and CDR2 from the germline V gene are MNHNS and SASEGT. V was shortened by 7 bases and J by 0 bases, with 16 bases between the two germline ends. The CDR3 loop spans 15 amino acids. The CDR3 DNA sequence: TGTGCCAGCACCAAGGGACCATCGTTCTCCTACGAGCAGTACTTC. This sequence encodes CASTKGPSFSYEQYF.

The rearrangement links TRBV30 to TRBJ2-1, with TRBD2 matching 16 bases. The CDR3 has 14 amino acids. Trimming at V came to 5 bases and at J to 13 bases, leaving 8 bases not matched to a gene. Looked up from germline, CDR1 is GTSNPN and CDR2 is SVGIG (reference sequence). The CDR3 reads CAWAGTSGRATQFF. CDR3 nucleotides: TGTGCCTGGGCCGGGACTAGCGGGAGGGCCACCCAGTTCTTC.

The chain links TRBV24-1 to TRBJ2-1; 13 bases agree with TRBD2. Germline V lookup: CDR1 KGHDR, CDR2 SFDVKD. The CDR3 consists of 17 residues. Losses at the gene ends were 5 bases for V and 7 bases for J; bases not matched to a gene: 10. Here the CDR3 reads CATSVLSGTSGANEQFF. CDR3 bases: TGTGCCACCAGTGTTCTGTCCGGGACTAGCGGGGCGAATGAGCAGTTCTTC.

The chain links TRBV29-1 to TRBJ2-1; possibly TRBD1 for D (5 bases). The CDR3 consists of 12 residues. Germline CDR1 SQVTM, CDR2 ANQGSEA. V was shortened by 4 bases and J by 10 bases, with 14 bases between the two germline ends. For the CDR3, the DNA is TGCAGCGTTGCCGTTTGGGCAGGGGAGCAGTTCTTC. The encoded protein is CSVAVWAGEQFF.

This clonotype turned up a few times. This chain uses TRBV29-1 with TRBJ2-1; 10 nucleotides align to TRBD2. The CDR3 sequence is 15 residues long. V lost 8 bases, J lost 2 bases, and 9 bases stayed unmatched. CDR1 and CDR2 (germline): SQVTM, ANQGSEA. The CDR3 sequence is CSSLLGLATYNEQFF. In nucleotides, the CDR3 is TGCAGCTCCCTATTGGGACTAGCGACCTACAATGAGCAGTTCTTC.

The chain recombines TRBV6-2 or TRBV6-3 with TRBJ1-2, with 8 bases aligning to TRBD1. The CDR3 covers 14 residues. V shed 6 bases and J 8 bases; nucleotides not matched to a gene: 11. Germline V gene lookup returns CDR1 MNHEY and CDR2 SVGEGT. The CDR3 here is CASSGTGLVMGYTF. The CDR3 DNA reads as TGTGCCAGCAGCGGGACAGGACTTGTTATGGGCTACACCTTC.

This clonotype was detected only a few times. The chain recombines TRBV2 with TRBJ2-1; no clear D. Trimming stripped 3 bases from V and 9 bases from J, with 15 bases between. Germline V CDR1 and CDR2: SNHLY, FYNNEI. There are 14 residues in the CDR3. The CDR3 region is CASSEGYPAGEQFF. CDR3 coding DNA: TGTGCCAGCAGTGAGGGGTACCCAGCCGGTGAGCAGTTCTTC. Full variable domain (rest looked up from reference TRBV2 and TRBJ2-1): EPEVTQTPSHQVTQMGQEVILRCVPISNHLYFYWYRQILGQKVEFLVSFYNNEISEKSEIFDDQFSVERPDGSNFTLKIRSTKLEDSAMYFCASSEGYPAGEQFFGPGTRLTVL.

The sample holds a few counts of this clonotype. The V call is TRBV15, the J call TRBJ2-5, with D hard to call. Trimming shortened V by 6 bases and J by 5 bases, and 19 bases separated the two germline ends. Germline V CDR1 and CDR2: LNHNV, YYDKDF (reference sequence). The CDR3 is made up of 15 amino acids. In DNA, the CDR3 is TGTGCCACCAGAAAAGACCCATACCGTCCCGAGACCCAGTACTTC. The encoded protein is CATRKDPYRPETQYF.

This sequence joins TRBV10-3 and TRBJ2-5; 7 bases fit TRBD2. The J call may be in error: the DNA end matches TRBJ2-7 better. This CDR3 spans 14 amino acids. Germline values: CDR1 ENHRY, CDR2 SYGVKD. Here the CDR3 DNA reads TGTGCCATCAGTGAGTCGAGCGGGACCTACGAGCAGTACTTC. Translating it yields CAISESSGTYEQYF.

This chain joins TRBV21-1 and TRBJ2-7; the table's D call, TRBD2, was not checked against the DNA. TRBV21-1 is classified as a pseudogene. This CDR3 spans 19 amino acids. The CDR3 nucleotides read TGTGCCAGCAGCAAAGCCGGGACAACCGGGACTAGTATCCGGTACGAGCAGTACTTC. Its translation: CASSKAGTTGTSIRYEQYF.

In this sample, this clonotype turned up a few times. The chain recombines TRBV6-6 with TRBJ1-1; D is undetermined. The CDR3 runs 13 residues. The germline V gene has CDR1 MNHNY and CDR2 SVGAGI (reference sequence). Trimming pared 1 base from V and 1 base from J, leaving 4 bases between. CDR3 protein: CASSYFGNTEAFF. The DNA of the CDR3 is TGTGCCAGCAGTTACTTTGGGAACACTGAAGCTTTCTTT.

The chain is built from TRBV7-9 and TRBJ2-7; no definite D call. Deletions cut 5 bases from V and 1 base from J, with 12 bases between. The germline CDR1 and CDR2 sequences are SEHNR and FQNEAQ (reference sequence). This CDR3 is built from 14 residues. The CDR3 is CASSRQFNSYEQYF. CDR3 nucleotides: TGTGCCAGCAGCCGCCAGTTTAATTCCTACGAGCAGTACTTC.

J is TRBJ1-5 and V is TRBV7-2; a possible D gene is TRBD1 (5 bases). This CDR3 is built from 12 residues. From germline, CDR1 is SGHTA and CDR2 FQGNSA. Trimming pared 2 bases from V and 9 bases from J, leaving 8 bases between. CDR3 residues: CASSLTQGPQHF. CDR3 in DNA: TGTGCCAGCAGCTTAACTCAGGGGCCCCAGCATTTT. Together with reference TRBV7-2 and TRBJ1-5, the CDR3 gives the full variable domain: GAGVSQSPSNKVTEKGKDVELRCDPISGHTALYWYRQSLGQGLEFLIYFQGNSAPDKSGLPSDRFSAERTGGSVSTLTIQRTQQEDSAVYLCASSLTQGPQHFGDGTRLSIL.

The genes are TRBV6-5 and TRBJ2-1; 8 nucleotides match TRBD1. The CDR3 is 14 residues long. V gave up 6 bases and J gave up 3 bases; unmatched junction bases: 4. The germline CDR1 and CDR2 sequences are MNHEY and SVGAGI. CDR3 DNA: TGTGCCAGCAGAACAGGGGGGAACTACAATGAGCAGTTCTTC. Its protein product is CASRTGGNYNEQFF.

This clonotype was counted between two and nine times. The genes are TRBV6-5 and TRBJ2-7; TRBD2 agrees at 10 bases. This CDR3 contains 18 residues. Per germline, CDR1 MNHEY and CDR2 SVGAGI. The trim removed 1 base at V and 4 bases at J, leaving 13 bases unmatched. The CDR3, as DNA: TGTGCCAGCAGTTACTACGGGACTAGCGCCACCCAAAGTTACGAGCAGTACTTC. Protein: CASSYYGTSATQSYEQYF.

With respect to this clonotype: A much more abundant neighbour one base away suggests this may be a read error. The rearrangement uses TRBV20-1 and TRBJ2-1; D not certain. This CDR3 has 14 residues. V lost 3 bases, J lost 7 bases, and 16 bases lay in between. Germline-derived CDR1 and CDR2 are DFQATT and SNEGSKA (reference sequence). CDR3 DNA: TGCAGTGCTAGCTTCGGCGCACGGAGAAATGAGCAGTTCTTC. Amino acid sequence: CSASFGARRNEQFF.

The chain couples TRBV18 to TRBJ2-5; D uncertain. Per germline, CDR1 KGHSH and CDR2 LQKENI. V dropped 1 base and J dropped 3 bases, with 9 bases sitting between them. There are 14 residues in the CDR3. CDR3 nucleotides: TGTGCCAGCTCACCACGACTCAACGAAGAGACCCAGTACTTC. It translates to CASSPRLNEETQYF.

The J gene is TRBJ2-1, the V gene TRBV27; unclear D gene. The CDR3 consists of 14 residues. CDR1 MNHEY and CDR2 SMNVEV come from the germline V gene (reference sequence). Trimming took 3 bases from V and 6 from J, leaving 12 bases between them. CDR3 sequence reads: CASSFGRARNEQFF. Here the CDR3 DNA reads TGTGCCAGCAGTTTTGGCCGGGCACGCAATGAGCAGTTCTTC.

This clonotype was seen many times. The V gene is TRBV9, the J gene TRBJ2-1; TRBD2 aligns across 7 bases. Germline V gene data show CDR1 as SGDLS and CDR2 as YYNGEE. CDR3 size: 12 residues. V shed 5 bases and J 10 bases; nucleotides not matched to a gene: 6. The CDR3 protein is CASRGGGREQFF. The CDR3, as DNA: TGTGCCAGCAGGGGCGGGGGTAGAGAGCAGTTCTTC.

The rearrangement joins TRBV2 to TRBJ2-7; no reliable D call. TRBJ2-4 matches the DNA end more closely, so the J call is doubtful. Germline values: CDR1 SNHLY, CDR2 FYNNEI. This CDR3 comprises 14 residues. The CDR3 DNA is TGTGCCAGCAGTGACCCACCCGGTGTGGACATTCAGTACTTC. It yields the protein CASSDPPGVDIQYF.

Judged by abundance, this clonotype is medium-sized. Given a much more abundant clone one base away, this may be a read error. The rearrangement uses TRBV4-1 and TRBJ2-5, with TRBD1 matching 10 bases. The CDR3 consists of 14 residues. Germline lookup yields CDR1 MGHRA and CDR2 YSYEKL. The junction had 6 bases not matched to a gene; V was cut back by 0 bases and J by 11 bases. CDR3 DNA sequence: TGCGCCAGCAGCCAAGACGGGACAGGGGATGGGCAGTACTTC. Protein: CASSQDGTGDGQYF.

The chain couples TRBV20-1 to TRBJ2-7; maybe TRBD1 (5 bases). The CDR3 extends over 12 amino acids. V dropped 6 bases and J dropped 4 bases, with 13 bases sitting between them. Germline CDR1 reads DFQATT; CDR2 reads SNEGSKA (reference sequence). The CDR3 nucleotides are TGCAGTGCAGCACAGGACCTATACGAGCAGTACTTC. Its protein product is CSAAQDLYEQYF.

The chain has TRBV5-1 and TRBJ2-1; D is possibly TRBD1 or TRBD2 (6 bases each). The CDR3 consists of 15 residues. Germline CDR1 reads SGHRS; CDR2 reads YFSETQ. Trimming left V 4 bases short and J 5 bases short, with 16 bases between. The chain's CDR3 is CASSLSGGTNNEQFF. CDR3 DNA: TGCGCCAGCAGCCTTTCGGGCGGGACAAACAATGAGCAGTTCTTC.

The table lists this clonotype with a few counts. The chain has TRBV6-1 and TRBJ2-4, with 15 bases lining up with TRBD2. The V gene end was trimmed by 7 bases and the J gene end by 0 bases; junction bases not matched to a gene: 10. Germline V CDR1 and CDR2: MNHNS, SASEGT. The CDR3 is made up of 19 amino acids. The CDR3 region is CASNGLAGGPRQAKNIQYF. CDR3 coding DNA: TGTGCCAGCAACGGACTAGCGGGAGGGCCTCGGCAAGCCAAAAACATTCAGTACTTC.

The rearrangement joins TRBV7-2 to TRBJ1-2, with a tentative D call TRBD1 (5 bases). Trimming stripped 5 bases from V and 7 bases from J, with 20 bases between. This CDR3 is 15 amino acids long. Germline assignment: CDR1 SGHTA and CDR2 FQGNSA. CDR3 in amino acids: CASSLPPLGGGGYTF. In DNA form, the CDR3 reads TGTGCCAGCAGCCTACCCCCCCTCGGGGGTGGTGGCTACACCTTC.

This chain connects TRBV7-2 to TRBJ2-5; 7 bases align to TRBD1. V gave up 2 bases and J gave up 5 bases; unmatched junction bases: 8. Germline CDR1 is SGHTA and CDR2 is FQGNSA. The CDR3 contains 15 residues. The CDR3 sequence: CASSLRRGRGETQYF. The DNA of the CDR3 is TGTGCCAGCAGCTTACGAAGGGGGCGCGGGGAGACCCAGTACTTC.

This clonotype was detected only a few times. The gene calls are TRBV29-1 and TRBJ2-3, with 8 bases aligning to TRBD2. The CDR3 has 14 amino acids. Germline loops: CDR1 SQVTM, CDR2 ANQGSEA. V lost 8 bases and J lost 6; bases outside the gene matches: 13. The CDR3, as DNA: TGCAGCCTTGTTGGAGCGGGAGCGGCGGATACGCAGTATTTT. Residues: CSLVGAGAADTQYF.

The CDR3 DNA is TGTGCCAGCAGTTTATCTCCCAACCAGTTCTCCTACGAGCAGTACTTC. This gives the protein CASSLSPNQFSYEQYF. V gene TRBV27 combines with J gene TRBJ2-7, with no clear D. Germline loops: CDR1 MNHEY, CDR2 SMNVEV (reference sequence). V lost 0 bases and J 0 bases, leaving 12 bases between the germline ends. This CDR3 is built from 16 residues.